This T cell receptor (beta chain) appears in the sequencing data of a study of blood T cell repertoires in COVID-19 (dated by TCRdb to 2018 to 2020). A note on the overall study: Samples covering the acute and convalescent phases of COVID-19 were provided by collaborators in the United States, Italy and Spain. The prospective study material was composed of cDNA or gDNA derived from T cells, B-cell-depleted T cells, or PBMCs. Subjects who had been exposed to COVID-19, were actively infected with it, or had recovered from it provided the deeply sampled blood TCRbeta repertoires that made up the dataset. The repertoires were released in a freely available public database meant as a resource for research on the immune response to SARS-CoV-2. The samples were drawn from the first 160 participants of the ongoing ImmuneRACE study and from roughly 1,300 subjects provided by 6 global collaborators. A de-identified subject ID, COVID-19 status, age in years and sex were almost always included in the sample metadata. Where HLA class I and class II types were available, the types were taken from metadata supplied by the sample provider, not from assay-based typing. Beyond this particular receptor, the publication reports: The quantity of clinical and demographic metadata differed by source and by participant and was supplied without curation.

Each collaborating institution followed its own protocols to collect whole blood in K2EDTA tubes. For TCRbeta analysis, collaborator samples were shipped as frozen whole blood, as isolated PBMCs, or as DNA extracted from either sample type. Sequences MGHDK (CDR1) and SYGVNS (CDR2) are obtained from the germline V gene. Measured from the cysteine to the phenylalanine, the CDR3 is 18 residues long. Just the 54-base CDR3 DNA is kept, in frame starting at base 1. From V the trimming removes 5 bases and from J it removes 5 bases, while the gene matches leave 13 bases of the junction unaccounted for. This clone turned up a few times. Its antigen is not yet known. The record has no base qualities; no much larger clone is one base away. The immunoSEQ Assay, a bias-controlled multiplex PCR, was used to amplify TCRbeta CDR3 regions from genomic DNA. From the authors' description of their analysis: The number of nucleated cells in each sample was estimated by amplification of reference gene primers within the assay. Sequence reads were collapsed and filtered to measure the absolute abundance of every unique TCRbeta CDR3 rearrangement. Productive Simpson clonality was computed per sample as the square root of Simpson's diversity index over productive rearrangements. Imported from immuneACCESS, the table was reduced by TCRdb to in-frame sequences with V and J called. These copies leave out some clones; in studies compared against another copy, an unresolved V gene accounts for under half, and the cause of the remainder is not known. That table is the source of V, J and clone size, and D and trimming were worked out from the DNA. The sample table lists about 150,000 clones, around 91% of them with a count of one. The ten largest clonotypes hold about 16% of the sample.

This chain is built from TRBV25-1 and TRBJ1-6; 9 bases in the middle match TRBD1. Specimen: peripheral blood. The sequence came from a woman in her 40s with acute or convalescent COVID-19. The CDR3 corresponds to CASSTGLTGGFNNSPLHF. The nucleotide sequence reads TGTGCCAGCAGTACCGGACTGACAGGGGGATTTAATAATTCACCCCTCCACTTT.